This record covers a single TCR beta chain. Antigen unknown. Germline CDR1 is SGHTA and CDR2 is FQGNSA. The CDR3 extends over 17 amino acids. Trimming removed 3 bases at V and 8 bases at J, with 23 bases between. This sample is drawn from a study of blood T cells in healthy people across ages. Study outcomes and limitations: No conclusive comparison of naive versus antigen-experienced cells was possible with unsorted PBMCs.

Primers used in a second PCR of roughly 6 to 11 cycles were a sample-barcoded 5' primer and a J-beta primer mix. TCRdb re-called the 5' RACE reads through MiXCR, storing one row per CDR3 protein. The sample includes about 720,000 distinct CDR3 sequences, more than 20% seen only once; the top ten take 3% to 4.5%. The sample was also reused in another study, on T cells of mothers and their children. That report adds: Slightly higher overlap, not significant, was seen in related mother-child pairs than in unrelated pairs. No T cell clones of persistent microchimeric origin were detected.

The sample was blood. V is TRBV7-2 and J is TRBJ2-1, with D uncertain. This clonotype was sampled from a boy aged 5-17 years in good health. In nucleotides, the CDR3 is TGTGCCAGCAGCTTTAGGGATCAGCTACGATTTGGGCATGAGCAGTTCTTC. This translates into CASSFRDQLRFGHEQFF.